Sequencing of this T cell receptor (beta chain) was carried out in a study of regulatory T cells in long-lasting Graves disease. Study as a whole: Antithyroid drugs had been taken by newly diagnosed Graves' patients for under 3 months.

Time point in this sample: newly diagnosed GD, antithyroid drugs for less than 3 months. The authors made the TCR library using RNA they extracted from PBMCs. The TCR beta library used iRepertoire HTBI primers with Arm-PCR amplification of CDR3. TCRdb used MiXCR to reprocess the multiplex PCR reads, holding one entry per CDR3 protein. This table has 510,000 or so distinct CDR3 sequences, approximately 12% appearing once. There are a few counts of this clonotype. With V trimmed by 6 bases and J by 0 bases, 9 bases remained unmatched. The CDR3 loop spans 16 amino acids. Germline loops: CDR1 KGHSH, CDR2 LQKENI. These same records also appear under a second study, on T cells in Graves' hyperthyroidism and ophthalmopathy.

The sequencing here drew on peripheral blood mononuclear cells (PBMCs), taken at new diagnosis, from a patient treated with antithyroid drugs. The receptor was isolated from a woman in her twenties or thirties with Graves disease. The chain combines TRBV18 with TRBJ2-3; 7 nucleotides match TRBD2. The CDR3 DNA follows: TGTGCCAGCTCTCCCCCCAGCGGGAAAAGCACAGATACGCAGTATTTT. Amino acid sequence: CASSPPSGKSTDTQYF.